The entry that follows covers one T cell receptor beta chain sequence. Its target is unknown. A much larger clone sits a single nucleotide away, making a read error possible. PBMCs numbering at least 7 million were isolated per sample. The data were obtained in a study of blood T cells in healthy people across ages. Study-level findings and limits: Any changes in expanded clonotypes were possibly confounded, as donor CMV status remained unknown.

Through a sample-barcoded 5' primer and a J-beta primer mix, a second PCR was run for roughly 7 to 12 cycles. Sequencing recovered at least 3 million CDR3-containing paired-end reads from each sample. TCRdb used MiXCR to reprocess the 5' RACE reads, holding one entry per CDR3 protein. Of roughly 900,000 distinct CDR3 sequences listed, 29% are singletons. From germline, CDR1 is SGHRS and CDR2 YFSETQ. V lost 0 bases to trimming and J lost 7 bases; unmatched junction nucleotides: 6. The CDR3 extends over 14 amino acids. Material: blood. The chain joins TRBV5-1 to TRBJ2-7, with TRBD1 identical over 8 bases. The TCR sequence derives from a woman aged 80 or older in good health. The CDR3 region is CASSLGDRLNEQYF. The CDR3, as DNA: TGCGCCAGCAGCTTGGGGGACAGGCTCAATGAGCAGTACTTC.